This is a list of T cell receptor beta chains from one sample in a study of cytotoxic CD8 clonotypes in ibrutinib-treated CLL. Libraries were prepared by immunoSEQ multiplex PCR; TCRdb keeps only in-frame clonotypes and omits some of them. The sample holds around 310,000 clones, around four fifths seen once. The material sequenced was PBMCs, taken before ibrutinib treatment. The receptors originated from a human donor with chronic lymphocytic leukemia. CDR3s include the opening cysteine and the closing phenylalanine or tryptophan. A D gene is named only where the DNA matches it firmly. Clone sizes are given selectively: once, few, many, or a class where the clone is expanded.

TRBJ2-7 TRBD2 . TRBV19 TGTGCCAGTAGTAGCCGTGGTAGCGGGAGCTACGAGCAGTACTTC CASSSRGSGSYEQYF
TRBJ1-2 . few TRBV25-1 TGTGCCAGCAGGACCGGGGGGTATGGCTACACCTTC CASRTGGYGYTF
TRBJ2-7 TRBD1 . TRBV18 TGTGCCAGCTCTCTCGAGACACGGGGACAGGGGGACCACGAGCAGTACTTC CASSLETRGQGDHEQYF
TRBJ2-2 . . TRBV4-1 TGCGCCAGCAGCCAAGGTTTTCTGGGTAACACCGGGGAGCTGTTTTTT CASSQGFLGNTGELFF
TRBJ2-3 . . TRBV5-1 TGCGCCAGCAGCTTCTACAGCGCAACAGATACGCAGTATTTT CASSFYSATDTQYF
TRBJ2-3 TRBD1 few TRBV2 TGTGCCAGCATCAGGACAGGTAGCACAGATACGCAGTATTTT CASIRTGSTDTQYF
TRBJ2-5 . . TRBV29-1 TGCAGCGTTGAAGGTGTCAGCCAAGAGACCCAGTACTTC CSVEGVSQETQYF
TRBJ2-3 . . TRBV29-1 TGCGGGATAGCCACAGATACGCAGTATTTT CGIATDTQYF
TRBJ2-3 TRBD2 . TRBV7-2 TGTGCCAGCAGCTTAGCTTGGCGGGAGGCTACGCAGTATTTT CASSLAWREATQYF
TRBJ1-2 . few TRBV2 TGTGCCAGCAGTGTGGCTGTATCCGGCTACACCTTC CASSVAVSGYTF
TRBJ2-2 . . TRBV19 TGTGCCAGTAGTATAGAACGTGTCGGGGAGCTGTTTTTT CASSIERVGELFF
TRBJ2-7 TRBD2 . TRBV5-3 TGTGCCAGACCCCTAGCGGGGGCGTTTTACTACGAGCAGTACTTC CARPLAGAFYYEQYF
TRBJ2-7 TRBD2 . TRBV28 TGTGCCAGCAGTTTAATGATCGGTCGTACGACTAGCACCATTTACGAGCAGTACTTC CASSLMIGRTTSTIYEQYF
TRBJ2-1 TRBD2 . TRBV19 TGTGCCAGTAGTATAGGATGGCGGACTAGCGGGAGCTCCTACAATGAGCAGTTCTTC CASSIGWRTSGSSYNEQFF
TRBJ2-3 TRBD2 . TRBV7-6 TGTGCCAGCAGCTTACCGGGACTAGCGGGAGGGAGGAGCACAGATACGCAGTATTTT CASSLPGLAGGRSTDTQYF
TRBJ2-1 . . TRBV20-1 TGCAGTGCTCGGCCACAGGGTTTTTCGGTCTTC CSARPQGFSVF
TRBJ1-1 . few TRBV2 TGTGCCAGCAGTGACAGTGTTTTCGGTGAAGCTTTCTTT CASSDSVFGEAFF
TRBJ1-1 . . TRBV5-6 TGTGCCAGCAGCCAAATATTGAACACTGAAGCTTTCTTT CASSQILNTEAFF
TRBJ1-2 . . TRBV7-6 TGTGCCAGCAGCCGAATTCCGGGGGGCGGTAACTATGGCTACACCTTC CASSRIPGGGNYGYTF
TRBJ2-7 . . TRBV6-5 TGTGCCAGCAGTCCCTCTCGGACCTCGGGCGAGCAGTACTTC CASSPSRTSGEQYF
TRBJ2-5 TRBD2 once TRBV18 TGTGCCAGCTCATCCGGGACTAGTAGTTTCGAGACCCAGTACTTC CASSSGTSSFETQYF
TRBJ2-4 . . TRBV28 TGTGCCGCGGGCCAGGTAGCCAAAAACATTCAGTACTTC CAAGQVAKNIQYF